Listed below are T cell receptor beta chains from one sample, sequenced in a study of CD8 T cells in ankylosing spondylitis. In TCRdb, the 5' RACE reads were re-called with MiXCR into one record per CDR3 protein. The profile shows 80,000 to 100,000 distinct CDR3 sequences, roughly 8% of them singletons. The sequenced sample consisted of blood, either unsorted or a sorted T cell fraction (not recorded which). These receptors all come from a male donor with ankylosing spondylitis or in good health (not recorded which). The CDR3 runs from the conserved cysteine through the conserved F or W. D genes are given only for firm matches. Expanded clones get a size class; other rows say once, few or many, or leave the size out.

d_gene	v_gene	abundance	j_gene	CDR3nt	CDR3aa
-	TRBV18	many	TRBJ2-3	TGTGCCAGCTCACAGCTTACAAGCACAGATACGCAGTATTTT	CASSQLTSTDTQYF
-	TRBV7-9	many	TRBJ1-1	TGTGCCAGCAGCTTAGCCGGACAACAAAACACTGAAGCTTTCTTT	CASSLAGQQNTEAFF
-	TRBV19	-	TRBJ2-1	TGTGCCAGTAGTATAGCGGGGGCCAGGGTTAATGAGCAGTTCTTC	CASSIAGARVNEQFF
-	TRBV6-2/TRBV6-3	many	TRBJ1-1	TGTGCCAGCAGTTACACAGGTGGTAGCACTGAAGCTTTCTTT	CASSYTGGSTEAFF
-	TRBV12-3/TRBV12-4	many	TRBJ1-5	TGTGCCAGCAGTGCCGGGACTCGGACCGATAGCAATCAGCCCCAGCATTTT	CASSAGTRTDSNQPQHF
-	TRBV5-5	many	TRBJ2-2	TGTGCCAGCAGCACCCCGACAGGAGGTACCGGGGAGCTGTTTTTT	CASSTPTGGTGELFF
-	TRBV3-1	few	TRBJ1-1	TGTGCCAGCAGCCGGAAAGACAGGCGGTCTGAAGCTTTCTTT	CASSRKDRRSEAFF
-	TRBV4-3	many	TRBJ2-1	TGCGCCAGCAGCCAAGATGGGGCATTAAATGAGCAGTTCTTC	CASSQDGALNEQFF
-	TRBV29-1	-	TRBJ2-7	TGCAGCGTGAGGGACGAGGGGGCCTACGAGCAGTACTTC	CSVRDEGAYEQYF
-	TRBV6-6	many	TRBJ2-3	TGTGCCAGCAGTTTTGGCGGCACAGATACGCAGTATTTT	CASSFGGTDTQYF
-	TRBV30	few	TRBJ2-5	TGTGCCAGCACGGGGGTAGTGGAGACCCAGTACTTC	CASTGVVETQYF
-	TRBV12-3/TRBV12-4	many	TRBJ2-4	TGTGCCAGCAGTCGCCTTGGACAAAACATTCAGTACTTC	CASSRLGQNIQYF
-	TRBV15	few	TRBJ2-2	TGTGCCACCAGCAGAGTTAAGGACTTCACCGGGGAGCTGTTTTTT	CATSRVKDFTGELFF
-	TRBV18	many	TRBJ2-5	TGTGCCAGCTCACGCGCAGCGTTGGAGACCCAGTACTTC	CASSRAALETQYF
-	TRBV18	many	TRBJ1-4	TGTGCCAGCTCACCAGGGATGGATGAAAAACTGTTTTTT	CASSPGMDEKLFF
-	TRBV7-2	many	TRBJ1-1	TGTGCCAGTAGTTGGGGGTTGAACACTGAAGCTTTCTTT	CASSWGLNTEAFF
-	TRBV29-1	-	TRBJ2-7	TGCAGCGTTTCGGACGGCTACGAGCAGTACTTC	CSVSDGYEQYF
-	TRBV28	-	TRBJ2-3	TGTGCCAGCAGTTTAACGGGACCAGGGGGCACAGATACGCAGTATTTT	CASSLTGPGGTDTQYF
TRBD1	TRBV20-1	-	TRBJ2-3	TGCAGTGCTGTCACCGGGACAGCACAACCGGACGATACGCAGTATTTT	CSAVTGTAQPDDTQYF
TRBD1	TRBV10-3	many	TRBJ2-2	TGTGCCATCAGTGGTCCGGGACAGGGGGTCCCGAGCGAGCTGTTTTTT	CAISGPGQGVPSELFF
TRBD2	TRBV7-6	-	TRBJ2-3	TGTGCCAGCAGCTTAGCCTGGCCTAGCGGGGGGCCCGATCCAGATACGCAGTATTTT	CASSLAWPSGGPDPDTQYF
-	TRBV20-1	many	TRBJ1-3	TGCAGTGCTAGAGATCACGCGTCTAGCTCTGGAAACACCATATATTTT	CSARDHASSSGNTIYF
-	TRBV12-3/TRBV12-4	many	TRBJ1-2	TGTGCCCGCAGTTTAGGAACCTATGGCTACACCTTC	CARSLGTYGYTF
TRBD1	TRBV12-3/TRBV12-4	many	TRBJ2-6	TGTGCCAGCAGTTTAAGGACAGGGGCTTCTGGGGCCAACGTCCTGACTTTC	CASSLRTGASGANVLTF
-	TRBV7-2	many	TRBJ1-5	TGTGCCAGCAGCTTACAGGATCAGCCCCAGCATTTT	CASSLQDQPQHF
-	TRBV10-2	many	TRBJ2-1	TGCGCCAGCCGCGGGGTCTCCTACAATGAGCAGTTCTTC	CASRGVSYNEQFF
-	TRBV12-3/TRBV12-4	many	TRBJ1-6	TGTGCCAGCAGTTCCCGGGAGGGTTGGACACCCCTCCACTTT	CASSSREGWTPLHF
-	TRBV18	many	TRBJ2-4	TGTGCCAGCTCACCGGACCTGTTACTGCTTTCATCGGTTCTGTACTTC	CASSPDLLLLSSVLYF
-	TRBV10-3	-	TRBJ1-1	TGTGCCATCAGTGAGTCGAACAGGGAGAACACTGAAGCTTTCTTT	CAISESNRENTEAFF